One sample yielded the 9 T cell receptor beta chains listed below, sequenced in a study of shared clonotypes between healthy human individuals. Assay used: immunoSEQ multiplex PCR; TCRdb lists only in-frame clones, some missing. The repertoire holds about 2.3 million clones, just over 90% seen once, with 0.3% to 0.4% in the top ten. What was sequenced was naive CD4+ T cells from PBMCs. Stated subset: CD45RA+ positively selected. These receptors originate from a man in his late teens or twenties in good health. Some clones in this sample may be carry-over from other donors' samples.

This chain connects TRBV27 to TRBJ1-5; D perhaps matches TRBD1 (5 bases). Germline V gives CDR1 MNHEY, CDR2 SMNVEV (reference sequence). V gave up 5 bases and J gave up 5 bases, with 16 bases separating them. CDR3 length: 15 residues. CDR3: CASSPNWGADQPQHF. Here the CDR3 DNA reads TGTGCCAGCAGTCCCAATTGGGGCGCGGATCAGCCCCAGCATTTT.

This rearrangement joins TRBV2 to TRBJ2-5; 8 bases are a match to TRBD1. CDR1 SNHLY and CDR2 FYNNEI come from the germline V gene. V shed 4 bases, J shed 5 bases, and the junction held 6 bases outside the gene matches. The CDR3 is 14 amino acids. The CDR3 DNA sequence: TGTGCCAGCAGTGGACAGGGGAATGGGGAGACCCAGTACTTC. It yields the protein CASSGQGNGETQYF.

The CDR3 DNA reads as TGTGCCAGCAGTTACATGGGACAGGGGCTTACTGAAGCTTTCTTT. Amino acid sequence: CASSYMGQGLTEAFF. The chain employs TRBV6-5 and TRBJ1-1; TRBD1 matches at 10 bases. Germline V lookup: CDR1 MNHEY, CDR2 SVGAGI. The CDR3 runs 15 residues. J was trimmed by 5 bases and V by 2 bases; bases with no gene match: 5.

The rearrangement links TRBV10-3 to TRBJ2-1, with unresolved D. The CDR3 has 12 residues. CDR1 is ENHRY, CDR2 SYGVKD, per germline. V was clipped by 4 bases and J by 8 bases, with 9 bases between them. The DNA of the CDR3 is TGTGCCATCAGTGCTACCACCGATGAGCAGTTCTTC. It is translated as CAISATTDEQFF.

This chain uses TRBV15 with TRBJ2-3, with D possibly being TRBD2 (6 bases). CDR3 length: 16 residues. The V gene lost 3 bases and the J gene lost 0 bases, with 13 bases spanning the gap. CDR1 LNHNV and CDR2 YYDKDF come from the germline V gene (reference sequence). The CDR3 DNA reads as TGTGCCACCAGCAGCCTCGGTCGGGGGAGCACAGATACGCAGTATTTT. Its translation is CATSSLGRGSTDTQYF.

This chain uses TRBV5-1 with TRBJ2-5; 12 nucleotides agree with TRBD2. Germline lookup yields CDR1 SGHRS and CDR2 YFSETQ. This CDR3 has 17 amino acids. Germline trimming cut 6 bases from V and 5 bases from J; bases unmatched to any gene: 14. The CDR3 sequence is CASTLPRLAGDGETQYF. The CDR3 coding sequence is TGCGCCAGCACCCTCCCCCGACTAGCGGGAGATGGGGAGACCCAGTACTTC.

The sample holds a few counts of this clone. This rearrangement joins TRBV7-8 to TRBJ1-5; D gene ambiguous. V was clipped by 5 bases and J by 4 bases, with 15 bases between them. Germline V CDR1 and CDR2: SGHVS, FQNEAQ. This CDR3 is 15 amino acids long. CDR3 nucleotide sequence: TGTGCCAGCAGCCCCAGTCAGACTCTTAATCAGCCCCAGCATTTT. Translated: CASSPSQTLNQPQHF.

This clone was detected once. The genes are TRBV18 and TRBJ2-7, with TRBD1 matching over 7 bases. J was trimmed by 2 bases and V by 4 bases; bases with no gene match: 14. From germline, CDR1 is KGHSH and CDR2 LQKENI. This CDR3 comprises 17 residues. The CDR3 coding sequence is TGTGCCAGCTCACTTTTGACAGGGCCCTCCTTTCCCTACGAGCAGTACTTC. Its translation: CASSLLTGPSFPYEQYF.

The rearrangement uses TRBV14 and TRBJ2-5; D ambiguous. Germline CDR1 and CDR2: SGHDN and FVKESK. V lost 4 bases to trimming and J lost 2 bases, with 23 bases between them. CDR3 length: 18 amino acids. CDR3 DNA: TGTGCCAGCAGCCGGTTAGAGACATCTTTTTGGGTACAAGAGACCCAGTACTTC. Translation: CASSRLETSFWVQETQYF.